This TCR beta chain appears in the sequencing data of a study of blood T cell repertoires in COVID-19. In the study overall: In each case, the material was cDNA or gDNA derived from T cells, B-cell-depleted T cells, or PBMCs.

Source study methods: Reference gene primer amplification in the assay estimated nucleated cell counts. Assay: immunoSEQ multiplex PCR; the TCRdb copy retains only in-frame clones and omits some. The DNA gave D and trimming, while V, J and clone size come from that table. Of about 15,000 clones listed, about 80% are singletons. Sequencing input: peripheral blood. This TCR came from a man aged 70 or older with acute or convalescent COVID-19.

The CDR3 region has the DNA TGCGCCAGCAGCTCCCCGGGGGGCTACACCTTC. This gives the protein CASSSPGGYTF. V usage is TRBV4-1 and J usage is TRBJ1-2; D is uncertain. The CDR3 length is 11 residues. Germline V gene lookup returns CDR1 MGHRA and CDR2 YSYEKL. Trimming pared 5 bases from V and 8 bases from J, leaving 9 bases between.